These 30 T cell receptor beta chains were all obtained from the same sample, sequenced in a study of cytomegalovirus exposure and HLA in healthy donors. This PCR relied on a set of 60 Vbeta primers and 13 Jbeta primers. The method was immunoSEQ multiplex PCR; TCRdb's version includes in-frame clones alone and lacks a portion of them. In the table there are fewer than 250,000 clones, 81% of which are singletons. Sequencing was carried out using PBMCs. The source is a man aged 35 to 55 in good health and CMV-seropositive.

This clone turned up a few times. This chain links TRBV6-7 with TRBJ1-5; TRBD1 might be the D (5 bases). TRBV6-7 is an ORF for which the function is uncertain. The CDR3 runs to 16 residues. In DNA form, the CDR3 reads TGTGGGGGGGAGTGGGGTTGCCCCCGCACCAATCAGCCCCAGCATTTT. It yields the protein CGGEWGCPRTNQPQHF.

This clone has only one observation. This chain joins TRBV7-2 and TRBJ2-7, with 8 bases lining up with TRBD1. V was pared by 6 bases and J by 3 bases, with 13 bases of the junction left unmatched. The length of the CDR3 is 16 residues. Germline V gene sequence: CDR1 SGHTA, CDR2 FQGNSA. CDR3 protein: CASSKGQAILNYEQYF. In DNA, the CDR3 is TGTGCCAGCAGTAAGGGACAGGCCATACTAAACTACGAGCAGTACTTC.

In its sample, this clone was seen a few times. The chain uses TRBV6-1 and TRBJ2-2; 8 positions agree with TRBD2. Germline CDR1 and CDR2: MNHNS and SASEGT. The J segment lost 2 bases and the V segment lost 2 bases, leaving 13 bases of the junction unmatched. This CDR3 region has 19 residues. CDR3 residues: CASSEPWGAGAINTGELFF. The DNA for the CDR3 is TGTGCCAGCAGTGAACCCTGGGGAGCGGGGGCCATAAACACCGGGGAGCTGTTTTTT.

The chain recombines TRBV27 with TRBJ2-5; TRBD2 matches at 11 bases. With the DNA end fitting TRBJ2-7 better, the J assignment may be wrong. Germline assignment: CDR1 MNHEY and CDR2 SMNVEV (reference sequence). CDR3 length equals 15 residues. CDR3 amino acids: CASSPLTSGVYEQYF. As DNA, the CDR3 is TGTGCCAGCAGTCCCCTGACTAGCGGGGTCTACGAGCAGTACTTC.

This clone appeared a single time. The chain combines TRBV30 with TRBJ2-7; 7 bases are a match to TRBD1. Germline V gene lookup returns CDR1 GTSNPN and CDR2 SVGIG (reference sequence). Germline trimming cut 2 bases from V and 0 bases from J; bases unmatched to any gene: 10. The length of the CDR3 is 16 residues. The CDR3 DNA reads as TGTGCCTGGAGTCCCTATGACAGGGCAGTCTCCTACGAGCAGTACTTC. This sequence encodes CAWSPYDRAVSYEQYF. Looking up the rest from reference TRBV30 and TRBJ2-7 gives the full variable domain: SQTIHQWPATLVQPVGSPLSLECTVEGTSNPNLYWYRQAAGRGLQLLFYSVGIGQISSEVPQNLSASRPQDRQFILSSKKLLLSDSGFYLCAWSPYDRAVSYEQYFGPGTRLTVT.

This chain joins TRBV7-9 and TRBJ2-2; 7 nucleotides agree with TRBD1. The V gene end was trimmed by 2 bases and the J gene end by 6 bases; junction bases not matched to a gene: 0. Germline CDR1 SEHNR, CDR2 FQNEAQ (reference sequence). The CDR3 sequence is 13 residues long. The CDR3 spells CASSLTGAGELFF. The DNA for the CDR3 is TGTGCCAGCAGCTTAACAGGGGCCGGGGAGCTGTTTTTT.

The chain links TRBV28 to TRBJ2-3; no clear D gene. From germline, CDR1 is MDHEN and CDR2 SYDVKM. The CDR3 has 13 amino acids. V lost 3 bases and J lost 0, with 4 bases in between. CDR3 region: CASSFRSTDTQYF. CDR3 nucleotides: TGTGCCAGCAGTTTTAGAAGCACAGATACGCAGTATTTT.

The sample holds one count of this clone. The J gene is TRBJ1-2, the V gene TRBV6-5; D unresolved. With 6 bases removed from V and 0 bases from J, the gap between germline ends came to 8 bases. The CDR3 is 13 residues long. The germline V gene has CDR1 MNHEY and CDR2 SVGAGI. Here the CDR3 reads CASSSSSNYGYTF. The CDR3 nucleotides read TGTGCCAGCAGCTCCAGTTCTAACTATGGCTACACCTTC.

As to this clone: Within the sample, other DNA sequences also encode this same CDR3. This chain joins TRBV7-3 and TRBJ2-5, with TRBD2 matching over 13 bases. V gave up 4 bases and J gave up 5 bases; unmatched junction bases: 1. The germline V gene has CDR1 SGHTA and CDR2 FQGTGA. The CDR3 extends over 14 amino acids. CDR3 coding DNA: TGTGCCAGCAGCTCGGGACTAGCGGGGGAGACCCAGTACTTC. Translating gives CASSSGLAGETQYF.

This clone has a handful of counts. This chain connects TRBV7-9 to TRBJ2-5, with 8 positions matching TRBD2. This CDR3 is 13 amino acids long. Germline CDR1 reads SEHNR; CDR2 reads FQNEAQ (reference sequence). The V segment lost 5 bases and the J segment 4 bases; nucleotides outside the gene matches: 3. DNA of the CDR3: TGTGCCAGCAGCAATAGCGGGGCAGAGACCCAGTACTTC. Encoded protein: CASSNSGAETQYF.

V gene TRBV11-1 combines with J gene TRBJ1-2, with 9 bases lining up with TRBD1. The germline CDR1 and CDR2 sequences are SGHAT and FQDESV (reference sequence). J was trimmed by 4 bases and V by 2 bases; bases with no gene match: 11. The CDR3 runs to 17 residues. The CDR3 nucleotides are TGTGCCAGCAGCTTACATGGAGGGACAGGGACACCCTATGGCTACACCTTC. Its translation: CASSLHGGTGTPYGYTF. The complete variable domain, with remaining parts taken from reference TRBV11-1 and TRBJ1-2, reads EAEVAQSPRYKITEKSQAVAFWCDPISGHATLYWYRQILGQGPELLVQFQDESVVDDSQLPKDRFSAERLKGVDSTLKIQPAELGDSAMYLCASSLHGGTGTPYGYTFGSGTRLTVV.

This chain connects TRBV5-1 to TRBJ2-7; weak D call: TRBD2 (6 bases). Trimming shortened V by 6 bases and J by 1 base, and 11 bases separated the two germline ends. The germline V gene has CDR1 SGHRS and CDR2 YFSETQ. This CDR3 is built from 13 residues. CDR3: CASNWGDSYEQYF. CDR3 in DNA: TGCGCCAGCAATTGGGGGGATTCCTACGAGCAGTACTTC.

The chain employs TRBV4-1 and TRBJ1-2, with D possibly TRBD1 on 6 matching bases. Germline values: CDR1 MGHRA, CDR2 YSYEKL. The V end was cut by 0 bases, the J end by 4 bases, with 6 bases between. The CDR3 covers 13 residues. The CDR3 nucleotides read TGCGCCAGCAGCCAAGAGACAGGCTATGGCTACACCTTC. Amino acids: CASSQETGYGYTF.

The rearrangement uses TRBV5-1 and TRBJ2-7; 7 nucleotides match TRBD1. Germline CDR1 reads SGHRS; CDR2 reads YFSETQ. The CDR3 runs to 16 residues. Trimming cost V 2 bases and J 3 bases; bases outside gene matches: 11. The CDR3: CASSLPPGTAYYEQYF. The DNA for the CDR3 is TGCGCCAGCAGCTTACCTCCCGGGACAGCCTACTACGAGCAGTACTTC.

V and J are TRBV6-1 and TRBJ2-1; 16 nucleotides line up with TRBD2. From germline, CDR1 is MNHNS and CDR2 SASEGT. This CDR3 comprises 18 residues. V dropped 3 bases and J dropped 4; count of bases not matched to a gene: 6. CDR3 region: CASSEGLAGGRLYNEQFF. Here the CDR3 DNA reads TGTGCCAGCAGTGAGGGACTAGCGGGAGGGAGGCTGTACAATGAGCAGTTCTTC.

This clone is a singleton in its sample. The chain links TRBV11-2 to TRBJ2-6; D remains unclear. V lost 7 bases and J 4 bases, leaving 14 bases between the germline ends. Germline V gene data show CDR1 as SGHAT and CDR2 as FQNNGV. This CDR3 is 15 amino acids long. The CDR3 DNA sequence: TGTGCCAGCACCCTTATTGAGTTGGGGGCCAACGTCCTGACTTTC. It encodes CASTLIELGANVLTF.

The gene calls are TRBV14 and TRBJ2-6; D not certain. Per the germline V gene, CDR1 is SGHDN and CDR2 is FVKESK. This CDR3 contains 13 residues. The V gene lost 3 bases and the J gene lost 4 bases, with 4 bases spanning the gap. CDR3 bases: TGTGCCAGCAGCCAGTCAGGGGCCAACGTCCTGACTTTC. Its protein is CASSQSGANVLTF.

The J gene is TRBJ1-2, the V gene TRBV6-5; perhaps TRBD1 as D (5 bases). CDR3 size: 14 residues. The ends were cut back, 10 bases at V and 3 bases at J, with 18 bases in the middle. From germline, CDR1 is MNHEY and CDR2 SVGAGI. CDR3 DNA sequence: TGTGCCACCCGGTCGGGGGGATGGTACTATGGCTACACCTTC. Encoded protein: CATRSGGWYYGYTF.

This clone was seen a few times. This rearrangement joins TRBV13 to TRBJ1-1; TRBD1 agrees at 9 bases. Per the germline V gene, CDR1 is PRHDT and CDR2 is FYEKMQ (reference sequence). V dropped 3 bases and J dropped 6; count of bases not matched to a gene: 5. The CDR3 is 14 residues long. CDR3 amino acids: CASSFEDRGSEAFF. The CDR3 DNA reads TGTGCCAGCAGCTTCGAGGACAGGGGATCTGAAGCTTTCTTT.

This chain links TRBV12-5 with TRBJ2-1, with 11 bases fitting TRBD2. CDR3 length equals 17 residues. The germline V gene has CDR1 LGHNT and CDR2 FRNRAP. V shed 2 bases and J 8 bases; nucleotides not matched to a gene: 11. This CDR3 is CASGLSLGLADTDEQFF. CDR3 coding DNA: TGTGCTAGTGGTTTGTCCTTGGGACTAGCGGATACTGATGAGCAGTTCTTC.

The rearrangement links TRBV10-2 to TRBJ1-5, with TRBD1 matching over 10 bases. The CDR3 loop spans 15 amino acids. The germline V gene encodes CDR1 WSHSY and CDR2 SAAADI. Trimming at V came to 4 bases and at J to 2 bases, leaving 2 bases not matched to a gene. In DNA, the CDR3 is TGCGCCAGCAGTGGACAGGGGGCGCGCAATCAGCCCCAGCATTTT. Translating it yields CASSGQGARNQPQHF.

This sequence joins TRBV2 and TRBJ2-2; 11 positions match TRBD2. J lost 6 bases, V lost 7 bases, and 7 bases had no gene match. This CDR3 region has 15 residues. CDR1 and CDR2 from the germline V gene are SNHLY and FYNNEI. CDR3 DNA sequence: TGTGCCAGCACCCCGCGACTAGCGGGGTCCGGGGAGCTGTTTTTT. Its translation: CASTPRLAGSGELFF.

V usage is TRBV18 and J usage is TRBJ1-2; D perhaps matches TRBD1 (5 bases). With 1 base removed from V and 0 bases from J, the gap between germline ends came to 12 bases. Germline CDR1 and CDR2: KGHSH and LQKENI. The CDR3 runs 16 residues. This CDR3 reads CASSPLRRGANYGYTF. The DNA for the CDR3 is TGTGCCAGCTCACCACTCAGGCGGGGGGCTAACTATGGCTACACCTTC.

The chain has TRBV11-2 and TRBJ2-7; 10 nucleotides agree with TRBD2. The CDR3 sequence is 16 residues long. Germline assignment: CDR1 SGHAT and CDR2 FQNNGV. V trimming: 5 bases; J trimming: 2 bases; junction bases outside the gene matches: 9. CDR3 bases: TGTGCCAGCAGCCCGATCAAGCGGGAGGGAGCCTACGAGCAGTACTTC. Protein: CASSPIKREGAYEQYF.

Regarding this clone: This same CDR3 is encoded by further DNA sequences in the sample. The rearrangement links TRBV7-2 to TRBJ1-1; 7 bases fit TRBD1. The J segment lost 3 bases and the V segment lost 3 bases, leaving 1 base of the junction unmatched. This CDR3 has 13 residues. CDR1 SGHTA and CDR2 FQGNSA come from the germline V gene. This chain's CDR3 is CASSFTGDTEAFF. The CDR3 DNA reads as TGTGCCAGCAGCTTTACAGGGGACACTGAAGCTTTCTTT.

In nucleotides, the CDR3 is TGTGCCAGCAGCAAGGGACTAGCGGGATTGGAGACCCAGTACTTC. Translation: CASSKGLAGLETQYF. This chain uses TRBV5-5 with TRBJ2-5, with 13 bases identical to TRBD2. After removal of 4 bases from V and 5 bases from J, the junction contained 5 bases not matched to a gene. Germline loops: CDR1 SGHKS, CDR2 YYEKEE (reference sequence). The CDR3 length is 15 residues. The entire variable domain, with the rest obtained from reference TRBV5-5 and TRBJ2-5, is as follows: DAGVTQSPTHLIKTRGQQVTLRCSPISGHKSVSWYQQVLGQGPQFIFQYYEKEERGRGNFPDRFSARQFPNYSSELNVNALLLGDSALYLCASSKGLAGLETQYFGPGTRLLVL.

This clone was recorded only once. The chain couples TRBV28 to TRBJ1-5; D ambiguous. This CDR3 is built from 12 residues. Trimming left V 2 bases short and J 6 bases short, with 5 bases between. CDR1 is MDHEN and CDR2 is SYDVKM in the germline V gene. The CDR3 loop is CASSLDIQPQHF. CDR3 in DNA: TGTGCCAGCAGTTTAGACATTCAGCCCCAGCATTTT.

CDR3 region: CASSGQTNTGELFF. Here the CDR3 DNA reads TGCGCCAGCAGCGGCCAGACGAACACCGGGGAGCTGTTTTTT. The chain carries TRBV5-1 and TRBJ2-2; no clear D gene. Per the germline V gene, CDR1 is SGHRS and CDR2 is YFSETQ. The CDR3 is 14 residues long. Deletions cut 4 bases from V and 0 bases from J, with 7 bases between. Full variable domain (outside the CDR3, taken from reference TRBV5-1 and TRBJ2-2): KAGVTQTPRYLIKTRGQQVTLSCSPISGHRSVSWYQQTPGQGLQFLFEYFSETQRNKGNFPGRFSGRQFSNSRSEMNVSTLELGDSALYLCASSGQTNTGELFFGEGSRLTVL.

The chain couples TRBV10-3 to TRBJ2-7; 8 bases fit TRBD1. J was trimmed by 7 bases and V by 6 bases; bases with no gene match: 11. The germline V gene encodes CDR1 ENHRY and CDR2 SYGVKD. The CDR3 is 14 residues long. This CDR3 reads CAIRSDRAPGEQYF. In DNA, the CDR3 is TGTGCCATCAGGTCGGACAGGGCCCCGGGGGAGCAGTACTTC.

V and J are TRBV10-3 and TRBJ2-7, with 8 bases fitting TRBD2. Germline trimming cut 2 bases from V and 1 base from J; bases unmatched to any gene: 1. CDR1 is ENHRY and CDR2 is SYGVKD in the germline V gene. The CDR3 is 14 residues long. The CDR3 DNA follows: TGTGCCATCAGTGAGAGCGGGGGTTCCTACGAGCAGTACTTC. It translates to CAISESGGSYEQYF.